The entry below describes one TCR beta chain. The data were obtained in a study of T cells in Graves' hyperthyroidism and ophthalmopathy. Enrolled ophthalmopathy patients presented with a Clinical Activity Score of at least 3, a NOSPECS grade of at least 4, and disease duration under 3 months. TCR beta CDR3 region amplification was performed from RNA transcripts. An initial round of RT-PCR targeting the TCR CDR3 relied on the HTBI primer set. Using its own MiXCR run on the multiplex PCR reads, TCRdb lists one record per CDR3 protein. Among some 370,000 distinct CDR3 sequences listed, about an eighth were seen once. V lost 5 bases and J lost 4; bases outside the gene matches: 8. CDR1 and CDR2 from the germline V gene are LNHDA and SQIVND (reference sequence). The CDR3 extends over 16 amino acids.

The receptor was derived from a man aged 50-60 years with Graves' ophthalmopathy. Sequenced material: blood. The V and J genes are TRBV19 and TRBJ2-2, with 9 bases lining up with TRBD2. The CDR3 DNA follows: TGTGCCAGTAGTTGGCTAGCGGGAATCTTCACCGGGGAGCTGTTTTTT. It codes for CASSWLAGIFTGELFF.